The following is a T cell receptor beta chain sequence with its context. The antigen is undetermined. The ends lost 5 bases at V and 6 bases at J; junction bases unmatched: 9. Germline V gene lookup returns CDR1 MNHEY and CDR2 SVGEGT. The CDR3 loop spans 15 amino acids. TCRdb used MiXCR to reprocess the 5' RACE reads, holding one entry per CDR3 protein. This repertoire shows under 450,000 distinct CDR3 sequences, approximately 15% found once; its top ten account for roughly 22%. The data were taken from a study of T-cell memory formation after mild COVID-19. Study findings and constraints: CD4+ contracting clones were mainly CM and EM; CD8+ ones, EMRA.

The chain combines TRBV6-2 or TRBV6-3 with TRBJ1-1, with 10 bases fitting TRBD1. The sequenced material came from PBMCs or a T cell subset sorted from them (not recorded which). This receptor was obtained from a man in his late teens or twenties who had mild COVID-19 (a few samples of this study predate the infection). Cell type and time point are not known. CDR3 amino acids: CASSPPWTGGSEAFF. Here the CDR3 DNA reads TGTGCCAGCAGTCCTCCCTGGACAGGGGGATCTGAAGCTTTCTTT.